These T cell receptor beta chains were read from a single sample in a study of blood T cell repertoires in COVID-19. Produced via immunoSEQ multiplex PCR; TCRdb's table is partial and in-frame only. The sample lists roughly 65,000 clones, roughly 86% occurring once. What was sequenced was peripheral blood. The receptors stem from a man in his forties or fifties with acute or convalescent COVID-19. The CDR3 runs from the conserved cysteine through the conserved F or W. D genes are given only for firm matches. Expanded clones get a size class; other rows say once, few or many, or leave the size out.

TRBV19,TRBD2,TRBJ2-7,17,NA,CASTGPGTSGSIHEQYF,TGTGCCAGTACCGGCCCCGGGACTAGCGGGAGTATACACGAGCAGTACTTC
TRBV6-5,TRBD1,TRBJ1-2,13,few,CASSIGQGFGYTF,TGTGCCAGCAGTATAGGACAGGGCTTTGGCTACACCTTC
TRBV30,NA,TRBJ1-1,12,NA,CAWSVGRSEAFF,TGTGCCTGGAGTGTTGGGCGATCTGAAGCTTTCTTT
TRBV12-3/TRBV12-4,NA,TRBJ1-4,13,few,CASKPPMDEKLFF,TGTGCCAGCAAGCCCCCCATGGATGAAAAACTGTTTTTT
TRBV30,NA,TRBJ2-4,12,once,CAWSVQKNIQYF,TGTGCCTGGAGTGTCCAAAAAAACATTCAGTACTTC
TRBV28,NA,TRBJ1-3,15,NA,CASSPVTHSGNTIYF,TGTGCCAGCAGCCCGGTCACCCACTCTGGAAACACCATATATTTT
TRBV6-5,NA,TRBJ1-5,15,NA,CASSPYQGSNQPQHF,TGTGCCAGCAGTCCATATCAGGGTAGCAATCAGCCCCAGCATTTT
TRBV28,TRBD1,TRBJ2-1,14,NA,CASSEGARNDEQFF,TGTGCCAGCAGTGAGGGGGCTCGGAACGATGAGCAGTTCTTC
TRBV30,NA,TRBJ1-4,14,once,CAWSRQATNEKLFF,TGTGCCTGGTCGAGACAGGCAACTAATGAAAAACTGTTTTTT
TRBV25-1,TRBD1,TRBJ2-3,14,NA,CASIGTGVTDTQYF,TGTGCCAGCATAGGGACAGGAGTAACAGATACGCAGTATTTT
TRBV6-5,TRBD1,TRBJ1-1,13,few,CASGTGAHTEAFF,TGTGCCAGCGGTACAGGGGCCCACACTGAAGCTTTCTTT